This T cell receptor (beta chain) was observed in a study of cytomegalovirus exposure and HLA in healthy donors. Findings of the study overall: When analyzed later, a missense DCLRE1C variant was found to be linked to TCR beta V- and J-gene trimming.

Trimming stripped 1 base from V and 1 base from J, with 5 bases between. The length of the CDR3 is 15 residues. Germline lookup yields CDR1 LNHDA and CDR2 SQIVND (reference sequence). The study ran its PCR with 60 Vbeta and 13 Jbeta primers. Produced via immunoSEQ multiplex PCR; TCRdb's table is partial and in-frame only. The table records about 160,000 clones, about 85% of them present only once. Comment on this clone: Its specificity is not known.

The chain joins TRBV19 to TRBJ2-6, with D perhaps matching TRBD1 (5 bases). The sample taken for sequencing was PBMCs. The clonotype originates from a woman in her fifties or sixties in good health and CMV-seropositive. In DNA, the CDR3 is TGTGCCAGTAGTATAGGACAGTCTGGGGCCAACGTCCTGACTTTC. Translated: CASSIGQSGANVLTF. The full variable domain, its missing parts supplied by reference TRBV19 and TRBJ2-6, is DGGITQSPKYLFRKEGQNVTLSCEQNLNHDAMYWYRQDPGQGLRLIYYSQIVNDFQKGDIAEGYSVSREKKESFPLTVTSAQKNPTAFYLCASSIGQSGANVLTFGAGSRLTVL.